Sequencing of this TCR beta chain was carried out in a study of shared clonotypes between healthy human individuals. Some 27,000 T cell genomes, or around 180 ng DNA, went into the sorted-subset replicate PCRs. Produced via immunoSEQ multiplex PCR; TCRdb's table is partial and in-frame only. The data hold under 2,500,000 clones, with almost 96% observed a single time. This CDR3 spans 14 amino acids. CDR1 and CDR2 from the germline V gene are SEHNR and FQNEAQ (reference sequence). Trimming left V 2 bases short and J 8 bases short, with 15 bases between. This clone came up a few times. The clonotype originates from a man younger than 35 in good health. The V call is TRBV7-9, the J call TRBJ1-2; perhaps TRBD1 as D (5 bases). Sequencing was performed on naive CD4+ T cells sorted from blood. The subset denotes: CD45RA+ positively selected. CDR3 bases: TGTGCCAGCAGCTTATCTACGGGGGGAAACGGCTACACCTTC. Amino acids: CASSLSTGGNGYTF.